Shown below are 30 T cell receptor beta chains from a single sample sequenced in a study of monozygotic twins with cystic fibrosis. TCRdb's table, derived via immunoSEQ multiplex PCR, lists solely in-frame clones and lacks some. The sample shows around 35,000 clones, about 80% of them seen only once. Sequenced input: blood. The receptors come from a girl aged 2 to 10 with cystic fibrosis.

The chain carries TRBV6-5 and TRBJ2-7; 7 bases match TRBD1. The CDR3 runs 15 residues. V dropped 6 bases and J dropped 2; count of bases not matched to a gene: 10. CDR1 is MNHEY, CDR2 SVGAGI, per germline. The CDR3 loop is CASRLQGSGTYEQYF. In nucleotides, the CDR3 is TGTGCCAGCAGGCTACAGGGGTCGGGAACCTACGAGCAGTACTTC.

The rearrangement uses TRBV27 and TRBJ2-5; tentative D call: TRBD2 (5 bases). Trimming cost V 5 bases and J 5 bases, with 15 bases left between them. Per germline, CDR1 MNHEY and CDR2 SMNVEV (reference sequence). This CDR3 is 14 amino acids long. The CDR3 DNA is TGTGCCAGCAGTGACCGGGGAAGGGCCGAGACCCAGTACTTC. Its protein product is CASSDRGRAETQYF.

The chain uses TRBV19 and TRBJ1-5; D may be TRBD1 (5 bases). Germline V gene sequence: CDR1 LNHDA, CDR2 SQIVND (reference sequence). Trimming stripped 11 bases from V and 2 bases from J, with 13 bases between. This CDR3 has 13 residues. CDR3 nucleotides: TGTGCCTCACAGGATTCGGGCAATCAGCCCCAGCATTTT. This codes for CASQDSGNQPQHF. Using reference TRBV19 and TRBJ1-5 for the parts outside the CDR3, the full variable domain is DGGITQSPKYLFRKEGQNVTLSCEQNLNHDAMYWYRQDPGQGLRLIYYSQIVNDFQKGDIAEGYSVSREKKESFPLTVTSAQKNPTAFYLCASQDSGNQPQHFGDGTRLSIL.

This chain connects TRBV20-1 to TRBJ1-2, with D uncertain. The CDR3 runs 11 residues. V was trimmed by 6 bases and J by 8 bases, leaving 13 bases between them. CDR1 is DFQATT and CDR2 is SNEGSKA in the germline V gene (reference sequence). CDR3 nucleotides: TGCAGTGCCCCGGTCCCGGAGGGCTACACCTTC. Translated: CSAPVPEGYTF.

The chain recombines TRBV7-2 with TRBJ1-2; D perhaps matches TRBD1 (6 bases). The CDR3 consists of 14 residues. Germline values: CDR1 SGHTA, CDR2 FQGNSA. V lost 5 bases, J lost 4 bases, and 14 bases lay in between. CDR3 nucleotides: TGTGCCAGCAGCACGCTGGACAGTATCTATGGCTACACCTTC. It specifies CASSTLDSIYGYTF.

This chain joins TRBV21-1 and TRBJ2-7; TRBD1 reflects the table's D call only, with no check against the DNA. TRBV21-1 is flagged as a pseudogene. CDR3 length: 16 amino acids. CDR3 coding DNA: TGTGCCAGCAGCAGCTGGGCCGCTCCCCATACCTACGAGCAGTACTTC. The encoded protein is CASSSWAAPHTYEQYF.

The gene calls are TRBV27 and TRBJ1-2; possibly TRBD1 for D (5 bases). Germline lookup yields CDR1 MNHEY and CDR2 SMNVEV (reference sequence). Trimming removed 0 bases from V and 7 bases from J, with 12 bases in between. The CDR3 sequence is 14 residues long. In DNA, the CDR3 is TGTGCCAGCAGTTTATCGTTCGCAGGGACTGGCTACACCTTC. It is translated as CASSLSFAGTGYTF.

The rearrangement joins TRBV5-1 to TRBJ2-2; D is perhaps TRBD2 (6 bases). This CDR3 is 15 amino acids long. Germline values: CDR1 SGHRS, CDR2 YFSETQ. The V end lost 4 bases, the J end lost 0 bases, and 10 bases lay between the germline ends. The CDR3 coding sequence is TGCGCCAGCAGCGTTGGGACTGCGAACACCGGGGAGCTGTTTTTT. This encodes CASSVGTANTGELFF.

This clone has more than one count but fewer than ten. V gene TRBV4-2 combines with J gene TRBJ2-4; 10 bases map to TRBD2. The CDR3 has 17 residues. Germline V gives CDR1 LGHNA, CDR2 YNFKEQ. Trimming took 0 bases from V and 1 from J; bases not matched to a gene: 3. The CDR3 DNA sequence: TGTGCCAGCAGCCAAGATTTTAGCGGGGGGGCCAAAAACATTCAGTACTTC. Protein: CASSQDFSGGAKNIQYF.

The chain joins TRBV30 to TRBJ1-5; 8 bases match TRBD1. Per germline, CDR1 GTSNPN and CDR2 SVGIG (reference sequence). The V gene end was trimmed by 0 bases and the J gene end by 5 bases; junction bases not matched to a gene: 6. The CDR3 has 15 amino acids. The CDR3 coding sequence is TGTGCCTGGAGTGTACTGGGGACAGGAGATCAGCCCCAGCATTTT. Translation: CAWSVLGTGDQPQHF. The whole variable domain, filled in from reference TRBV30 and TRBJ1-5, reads SQTIHQWPATLVQPVGSPLSLECTVEGTSNPNLYWYRQAAGRGLQLLFYSVGIGQISSEVPQNLSASRPQDRQFILSSKKLLLSDSGFYLCAWSVLGTGDQPQHFGDGTRLSIL.

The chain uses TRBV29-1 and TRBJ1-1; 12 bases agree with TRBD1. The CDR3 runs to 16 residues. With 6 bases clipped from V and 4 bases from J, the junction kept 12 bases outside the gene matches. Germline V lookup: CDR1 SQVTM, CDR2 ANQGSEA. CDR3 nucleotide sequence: TGCAGCGTCCATGCCGGGACAGGGGGCGTCGGCACTGAAGCTTTCTTT. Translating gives CSVHAGTGGVGTEAFF.

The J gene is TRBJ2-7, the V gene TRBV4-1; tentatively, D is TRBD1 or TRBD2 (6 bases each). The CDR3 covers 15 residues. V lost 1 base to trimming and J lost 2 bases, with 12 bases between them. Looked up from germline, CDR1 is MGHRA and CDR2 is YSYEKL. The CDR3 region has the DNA TGCGCCAGCAGCCAAGGAGGGGGGCTCCCCTACGAGCAGTACTTC. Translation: CASSQGGGLPYEQYF.

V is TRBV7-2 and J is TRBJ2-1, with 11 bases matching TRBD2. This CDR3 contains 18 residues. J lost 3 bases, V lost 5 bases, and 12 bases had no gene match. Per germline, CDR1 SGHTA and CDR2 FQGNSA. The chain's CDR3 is CASSGRGLAALYYNEQFF. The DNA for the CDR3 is TGTGCCAGCAGCGGGAGGGGACTAGCGGCACTTTACTACAATGAGCAGTTCTTC.

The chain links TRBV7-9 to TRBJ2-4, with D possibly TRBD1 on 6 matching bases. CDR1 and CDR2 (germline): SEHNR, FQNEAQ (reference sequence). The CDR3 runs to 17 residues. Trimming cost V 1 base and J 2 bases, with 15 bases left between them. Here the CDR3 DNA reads TGTGCCAGCAGCTTAGTTAGGGGGAATCGACCCAAAAACATTCAGTACTTC. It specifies CASSLVRGNRPKNIQYF.

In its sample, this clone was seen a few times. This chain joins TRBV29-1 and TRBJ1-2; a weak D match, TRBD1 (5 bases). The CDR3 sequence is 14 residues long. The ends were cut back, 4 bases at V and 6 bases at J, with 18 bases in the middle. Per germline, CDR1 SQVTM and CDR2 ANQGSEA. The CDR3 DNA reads TGCAGCGTTGTGGGCCGAGGGGCATGGGATGGCTACACCTTC. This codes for CSVVGRGAWDGYTF.

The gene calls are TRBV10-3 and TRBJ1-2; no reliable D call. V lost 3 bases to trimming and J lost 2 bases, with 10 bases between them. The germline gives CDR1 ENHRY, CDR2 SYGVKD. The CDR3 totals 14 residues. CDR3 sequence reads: CAISEFTANYGYTF. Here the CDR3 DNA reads TGTGCCATCAGTGAATTCACAGCGAACTATGGCTACACCTTC.

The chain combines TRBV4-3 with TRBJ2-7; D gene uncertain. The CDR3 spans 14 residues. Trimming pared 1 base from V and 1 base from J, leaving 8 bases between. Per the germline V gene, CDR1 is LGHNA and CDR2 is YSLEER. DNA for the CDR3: TGCGCCAGCAGCCAAGGTCCAGGATCCTACGAGCAGTACTTC. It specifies CASSQGPGSYEQYF.

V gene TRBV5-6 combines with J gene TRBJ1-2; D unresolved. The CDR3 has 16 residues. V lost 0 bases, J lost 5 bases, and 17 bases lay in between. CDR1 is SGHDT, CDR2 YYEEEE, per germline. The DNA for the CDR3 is TGTGCCAGCAGCTTGGTCGCAGCCGAAGGCTCGTATGGCTACACCTTC. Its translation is CASSLVAAEGSYGYTF.

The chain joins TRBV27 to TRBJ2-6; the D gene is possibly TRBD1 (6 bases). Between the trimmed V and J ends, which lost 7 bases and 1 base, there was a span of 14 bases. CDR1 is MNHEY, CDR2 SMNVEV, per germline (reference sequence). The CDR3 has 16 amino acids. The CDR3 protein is CASTQGSKSGANVLTF. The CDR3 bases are TGTGCCAGCACCCAGGGGTCGAAATCTGGGGCCAACGTCCTGACTTTC.

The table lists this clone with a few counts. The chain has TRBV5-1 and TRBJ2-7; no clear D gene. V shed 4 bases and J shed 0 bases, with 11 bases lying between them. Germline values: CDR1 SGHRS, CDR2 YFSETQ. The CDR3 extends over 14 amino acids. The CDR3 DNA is TGCGCCAGCAGCCCGAGTGGGGTCTCCTACGAGCAGTACTTC. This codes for CASSPSGVSYEQYF.

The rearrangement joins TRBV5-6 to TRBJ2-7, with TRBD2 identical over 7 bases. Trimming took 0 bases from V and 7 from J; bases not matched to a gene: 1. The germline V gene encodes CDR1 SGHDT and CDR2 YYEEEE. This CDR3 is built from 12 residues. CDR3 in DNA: TGTGCCAGCAGCTTGGCGGGAGGTGAGCAGTACTTC. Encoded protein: CASSLAGGEQYF.

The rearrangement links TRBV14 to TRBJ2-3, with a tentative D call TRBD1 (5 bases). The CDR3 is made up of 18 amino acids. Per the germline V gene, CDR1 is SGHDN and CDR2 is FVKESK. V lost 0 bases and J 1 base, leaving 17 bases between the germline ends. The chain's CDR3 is CASSQDSPGYVGTDTQYF. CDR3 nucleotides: TGTGCCAGCAGCCAAGACTCTCCAGGGTATGTTGGCACAGATACGCAGTATTTT.

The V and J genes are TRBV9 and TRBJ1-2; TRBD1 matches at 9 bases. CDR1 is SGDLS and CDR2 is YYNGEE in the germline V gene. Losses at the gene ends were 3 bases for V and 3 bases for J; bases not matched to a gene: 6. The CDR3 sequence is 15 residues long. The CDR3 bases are TGTGCCAGCAGCGGGAGGGACAGGGCGGACTATGGCTACACCTTC. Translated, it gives CASSGRDRADYGYTF.

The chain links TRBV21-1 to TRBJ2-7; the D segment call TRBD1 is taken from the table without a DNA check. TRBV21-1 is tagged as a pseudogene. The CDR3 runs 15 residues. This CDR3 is CASSKVDRGYHEQYF. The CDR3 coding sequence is TGTGCCAGCAGCAAAGTAGACAGGGGATACCACGAGCAGTACTTC.

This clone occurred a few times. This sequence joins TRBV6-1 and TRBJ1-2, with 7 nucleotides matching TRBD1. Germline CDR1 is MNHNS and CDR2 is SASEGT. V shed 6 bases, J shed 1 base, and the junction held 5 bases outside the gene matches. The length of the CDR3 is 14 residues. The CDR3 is CASRGQIFNYGYTF. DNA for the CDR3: TGTGCCAGCAGGGGACAGATATTTAACTATGGCTACACCTTC.

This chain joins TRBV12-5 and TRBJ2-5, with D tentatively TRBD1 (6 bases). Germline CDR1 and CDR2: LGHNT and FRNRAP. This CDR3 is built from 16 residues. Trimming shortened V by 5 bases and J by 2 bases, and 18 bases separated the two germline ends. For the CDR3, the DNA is TGTGCTAGTGGTCTCGACCAGGGGAAGGGGCAAGAGACCCAGTACTTC. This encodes CASGLDQGKGQETQYF.

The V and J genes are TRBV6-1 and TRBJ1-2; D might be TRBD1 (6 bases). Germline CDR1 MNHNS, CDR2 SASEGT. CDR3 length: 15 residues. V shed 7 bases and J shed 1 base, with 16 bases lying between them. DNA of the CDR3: TGTGCCAGCAAGAAAGGGGGGCAGGTTAACTATGGCTACACCTTC. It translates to CASKKGGQVNYGYTF.

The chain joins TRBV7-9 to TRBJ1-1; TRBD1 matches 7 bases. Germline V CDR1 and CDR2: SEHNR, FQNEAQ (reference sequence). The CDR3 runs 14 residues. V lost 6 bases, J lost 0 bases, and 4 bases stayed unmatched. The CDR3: CASRGGTVNTEAFF. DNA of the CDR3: TGTGCCAGCAGAGGAGGGACAGTGAACACTGAAGCTTTCTTT.

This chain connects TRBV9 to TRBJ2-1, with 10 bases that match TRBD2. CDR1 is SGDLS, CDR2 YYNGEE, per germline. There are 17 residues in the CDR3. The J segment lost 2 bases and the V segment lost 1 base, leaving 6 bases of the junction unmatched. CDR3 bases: TGTGCCAGCAGCGTACCCTTAGCGGGGGGAGCCTACAATGAGCAGTTCTTC. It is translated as CASSVPLAGGAYNEQFF.

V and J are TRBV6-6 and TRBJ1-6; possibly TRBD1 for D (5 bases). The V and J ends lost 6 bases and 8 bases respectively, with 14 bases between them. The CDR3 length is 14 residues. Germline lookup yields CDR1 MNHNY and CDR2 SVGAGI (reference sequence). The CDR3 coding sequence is TGTGCCAGCAGGGACCCCGGGGCAGATTCACCCCTCCACTTT. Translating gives CASRDPGADSPLHF.